This is a list of T cell receptor beta chains from one sample in a study of T-cell memory formation after mild COVID-19. One entry per CDR3 protein results from TCRdb running MiXCR on the 5' RACE reads. The table shows around 300,000 distinct CDR3 sequences, with roughly 19% occurring only once. Sequencing was carried out using PBMCs or a T cell subset sorted from them (not recorded which). The origin of the receptors is a young man who had mild COVID-19 (a few samples of this study predate the infection). Cell type and time point are not known. CDR3s include the opening cysteine and the closing phenylalanine or tryptophan. D genes are given only for firm matches. Not all rows give a size; the values are once, few, many and, for expanded clones, a class.

j_call,v_call,clone_size,d_call,cdr3_nt,cdr3_aa
TRBJ1-1,TRBV6-1,-,-,TGTGCCAGCAGTGAAGATCCGGGCACGAACACTGAAGCTTTCTTT,CASSEDPGTNTEAFF
TRBJ2-7,TRBV6-5,-,TRBD2,TGTGCCAGCAGACCTAATCTTCGGGGGGTAGACTACGAGCAGTACTTC,CASRPNLRGVDYEQYF
TRBJ2-5,TRBV4-3,-,-,TGCGCCAGCAGCCAAGGAACAGGGAAAGAGACCCAGTACTTC,CASSQGTGKETQYF
TRBJ2-1,TRBV6-1,-,-,TGTGCCAGCAGTGCCCTGACAGGCACCTACAATGAGCAGTTCTTC,CASSALTGTYNEQFF
TRBJ2-7,TRBV27,few,-,TGTGCCAGCAGTTTAATCATTGAGGGGAACTACGAGCAGTACTTC,CASSLIIEGNYEQYF
TRBJ1-1,TRBV9,few,-,TGTGCCAGCAGATCTGAAGTAACGTACACTGAAGCTTTCTTT,CASRSEVTYTEAFF
TRBJ1-2,TRBV7-2,-,-,TGTGCCAGCAGCTCCCAGCTAGGCCAAAACTATGGCTACACCTTC,CASSSQLGQNYGYTF
TRBJ2-1,TRBV20-1,many,-,TGCAGTGCTAGGGACCGTTTTAGGGTAGGACAGTACAATGAGCAGTTCTTC,CSARDRFRVGQYNEQFF
TRBJ2-1,TRBV3-1,-,-,TGTGCCAGCAGCCAGGGATCGGGCTTTGAGCAGTTCTTC,CASSQGSGFEQFF
TRBJ2-3,TRBV2,few,TRBD2,TGTGCCAGCAGTGAAAGGGGACTAGCAGGAGGTACGCAGTATTTT,CASSERGLAGGTQYF